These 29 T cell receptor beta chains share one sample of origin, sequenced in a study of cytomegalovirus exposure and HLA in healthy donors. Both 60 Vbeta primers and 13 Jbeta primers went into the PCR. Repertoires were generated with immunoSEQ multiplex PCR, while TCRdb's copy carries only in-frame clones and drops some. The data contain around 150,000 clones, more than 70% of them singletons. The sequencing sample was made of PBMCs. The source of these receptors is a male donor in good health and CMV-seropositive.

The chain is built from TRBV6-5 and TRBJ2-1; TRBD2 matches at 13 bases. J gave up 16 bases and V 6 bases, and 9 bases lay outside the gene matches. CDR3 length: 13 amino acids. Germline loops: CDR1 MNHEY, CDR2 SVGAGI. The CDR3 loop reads CASRFGLAGVFFF. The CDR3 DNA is TGTGCCAGCAGATTCGGACTAGCGGGAGTTTTTTTCTTC.

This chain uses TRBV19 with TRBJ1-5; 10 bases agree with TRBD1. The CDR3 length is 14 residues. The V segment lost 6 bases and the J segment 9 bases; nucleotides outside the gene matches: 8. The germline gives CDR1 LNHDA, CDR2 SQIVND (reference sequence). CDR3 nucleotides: TGTGCCAGTAGGAGACAGGGGGCAAGTCGGCCCCAGCATTTT. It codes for CASRRQGASRPQHF.

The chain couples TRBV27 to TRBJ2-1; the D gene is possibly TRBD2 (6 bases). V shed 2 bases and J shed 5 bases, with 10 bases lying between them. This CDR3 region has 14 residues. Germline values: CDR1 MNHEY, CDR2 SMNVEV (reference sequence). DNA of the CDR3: TGTGCCAGCAGTTTAGGGACTGCCGACAATGAGCAGTTCTTC. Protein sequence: CASSLGTADNEQFF.

The CDR3 DNA reads as TGCGCCAGCAGCTTGGCGGTAGCGGGGGCGTACCAAGAGACCCAGTACTTC. Its translation: CASSLAVAGAYQETQYF. The chain links TRBV5-1 to TRBJ2-5, with TRBD2 matching 9 bases. Germline V gene data show CDR1 as SGHRS and CDR2 as YFSETQ. The CDR3 consists of 17 residues. V gave up 0 bases and J gave up 0 bases; unmatched junction bases: 6.

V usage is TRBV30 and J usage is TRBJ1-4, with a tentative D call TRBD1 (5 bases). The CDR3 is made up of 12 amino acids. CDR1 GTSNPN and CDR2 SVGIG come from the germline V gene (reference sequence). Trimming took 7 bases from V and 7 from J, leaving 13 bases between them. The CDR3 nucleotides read TGTGCCTCTCCAGGGCAGGCTGAAAAACTGTTTTTT. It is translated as CASPGQAEKLFF.

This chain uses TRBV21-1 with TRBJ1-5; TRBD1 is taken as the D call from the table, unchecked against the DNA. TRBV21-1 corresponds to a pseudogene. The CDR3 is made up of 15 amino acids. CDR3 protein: CASSLPQDRNQPQHF. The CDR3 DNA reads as TGTGCCAGCAGCCTGCCACAAGACAGGAATCAGCCCCAGCATTTT.

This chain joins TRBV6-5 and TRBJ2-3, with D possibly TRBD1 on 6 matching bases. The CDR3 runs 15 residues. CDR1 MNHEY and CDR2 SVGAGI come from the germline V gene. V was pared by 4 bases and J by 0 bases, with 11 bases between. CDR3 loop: CASSSQGLSTDTQYF. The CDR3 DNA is TGTGCCAGCAGTTCTCAGGGGCTTAGCACAGATACGCAGTATTTT.

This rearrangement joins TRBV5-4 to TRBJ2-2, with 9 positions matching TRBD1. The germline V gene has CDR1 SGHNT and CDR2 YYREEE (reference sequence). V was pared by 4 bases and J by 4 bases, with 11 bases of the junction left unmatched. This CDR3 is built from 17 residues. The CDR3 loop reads CASSDTGGRRGTGELFF. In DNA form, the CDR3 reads TGTGCCAGCAGCGATACAGGGGGCCGGCGCGGCACCGGGGAGCTGTTTTTT.

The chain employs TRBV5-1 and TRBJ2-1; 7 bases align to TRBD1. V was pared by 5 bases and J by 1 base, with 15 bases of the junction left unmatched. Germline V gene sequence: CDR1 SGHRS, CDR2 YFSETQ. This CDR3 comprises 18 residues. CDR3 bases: TGCGCCAGCAGTTTTGCCACGGGACAGAGGAGTTCCTACAATGAGCAGTTCTTC. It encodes CASSFATGQRSSYNEQFF.

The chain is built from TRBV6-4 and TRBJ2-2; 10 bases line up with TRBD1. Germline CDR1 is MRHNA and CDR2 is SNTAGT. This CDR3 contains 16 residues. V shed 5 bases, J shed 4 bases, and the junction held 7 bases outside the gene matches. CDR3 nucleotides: TGTGCCAGCAGTATCCAGACAGGGGGCGGCACCGGGGAGCTGTTTTTT. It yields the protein CASSIQTGGGTGELFF.

The CDR3 here is CASSSRRGTQYF. The DNA for the CDR3 is TGTGCCAGCAGCTCGCGGCGGGGGACCCAGTACTTC. J is TRBJ2-5 and V is TRBV7-8, with D perhaps matching TRBD2 (6 bases). Germline CDR1 reads SGHVS; CDR2 reads FQNEAQ. Trimming pared 4 bases from V and 7 bases from J, leaving 10 bases between. The CDR3 sequence is 12 residues long.

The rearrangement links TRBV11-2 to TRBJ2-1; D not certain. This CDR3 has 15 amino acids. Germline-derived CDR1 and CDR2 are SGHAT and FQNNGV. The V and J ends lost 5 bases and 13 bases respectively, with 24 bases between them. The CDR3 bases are TGTGCCAGCAGCCAAGAGTCCTCTCCCCTCGTCTTTCAGTTCTTC. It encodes CASSQESSPLVFQFF.

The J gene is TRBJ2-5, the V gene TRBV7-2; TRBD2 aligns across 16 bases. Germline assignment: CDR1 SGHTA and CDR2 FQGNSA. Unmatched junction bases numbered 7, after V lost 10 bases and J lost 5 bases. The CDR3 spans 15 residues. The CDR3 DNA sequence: TGTGCCACGGGGACTAGCGGGAGGGAATTGGAGACCCAGTACTTC. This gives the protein CATGTSGRELETQYF.

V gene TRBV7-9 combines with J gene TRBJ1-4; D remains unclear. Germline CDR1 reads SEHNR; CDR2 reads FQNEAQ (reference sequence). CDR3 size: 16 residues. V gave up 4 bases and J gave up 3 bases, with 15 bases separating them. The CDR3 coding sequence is TGTGCCAGCAGCTCTCCCTGGGAGAGGGCTAATGAAAAACTGTTTTTT. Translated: CASSSPWERANEKLFF.

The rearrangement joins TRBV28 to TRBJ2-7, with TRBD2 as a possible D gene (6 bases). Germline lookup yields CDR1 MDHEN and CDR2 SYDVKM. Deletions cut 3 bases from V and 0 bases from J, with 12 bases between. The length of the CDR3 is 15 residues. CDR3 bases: TGTGCCAGCAGTTTCCCAGCGGGCTACTCCTACGAGCAGTACTTC. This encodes CASSFPAGYSYEQYF.

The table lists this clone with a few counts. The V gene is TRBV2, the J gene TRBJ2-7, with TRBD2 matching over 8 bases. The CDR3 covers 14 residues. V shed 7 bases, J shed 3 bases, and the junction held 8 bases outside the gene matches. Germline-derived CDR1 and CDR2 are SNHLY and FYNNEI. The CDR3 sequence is CASIPLAGIYEQYF. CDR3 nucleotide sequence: TGTGCCAGCATTCCCCTAGCGGGTATCTACGAGCAGTACTTC.

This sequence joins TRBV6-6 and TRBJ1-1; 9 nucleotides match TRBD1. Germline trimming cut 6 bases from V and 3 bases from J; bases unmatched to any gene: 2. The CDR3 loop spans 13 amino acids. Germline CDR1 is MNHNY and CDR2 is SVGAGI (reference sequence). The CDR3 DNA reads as TGTGCCAGCAGCCGGGACAGGGACACTGAAGCTTTCTTT. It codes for CASSRDRDTEAFF.

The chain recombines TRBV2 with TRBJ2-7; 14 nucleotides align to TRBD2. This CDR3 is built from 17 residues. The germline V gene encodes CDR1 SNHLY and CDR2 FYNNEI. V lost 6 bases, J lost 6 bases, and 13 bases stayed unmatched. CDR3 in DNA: TGTGCCAGCAGAGCATACCGGTTAGGGACTAGCGGGAGCGAGCAGTACTTC. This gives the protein CASRAYRLGTSGSEQYF. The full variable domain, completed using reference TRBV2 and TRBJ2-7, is EPEVTQTPSHQVTQMGQEVILRCVPISNHLYFYWYRQILGQKVEFLVSFYNNEISEKSEIFDDQFSVERPDGSNFTLKIRSTKLEDSAMYFCASRAYRLGTSGSEQYFGPGTRLTVT.

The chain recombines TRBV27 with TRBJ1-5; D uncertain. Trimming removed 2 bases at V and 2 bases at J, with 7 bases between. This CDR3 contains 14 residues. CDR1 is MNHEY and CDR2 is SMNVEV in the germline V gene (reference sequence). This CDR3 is CASSLGRGNQPQHF. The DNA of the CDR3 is TGTGCCAGCAGTTTAGGGCGGGGCAATCAGCCCCAGCATTTT.

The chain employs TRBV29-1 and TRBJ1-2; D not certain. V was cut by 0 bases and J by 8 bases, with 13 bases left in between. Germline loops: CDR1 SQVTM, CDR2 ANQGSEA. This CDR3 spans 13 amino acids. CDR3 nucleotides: TGCAGCGTTGAAGACCCACGTCCCCAGGGCTACACCTTC. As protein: CSVEDPRPQGYTF.

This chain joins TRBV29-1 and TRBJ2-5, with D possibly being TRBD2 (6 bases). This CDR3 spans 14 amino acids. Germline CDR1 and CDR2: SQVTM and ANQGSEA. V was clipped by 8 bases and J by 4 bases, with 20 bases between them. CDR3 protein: CSTVSRMGGETQYF. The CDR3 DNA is TGCAGCACGGTCTCGCGGATGGGAGGAGAGACCCAGTACTTC.

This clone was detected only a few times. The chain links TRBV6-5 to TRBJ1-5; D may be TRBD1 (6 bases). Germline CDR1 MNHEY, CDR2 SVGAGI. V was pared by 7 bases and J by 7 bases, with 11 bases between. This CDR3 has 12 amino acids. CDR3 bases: TGTGCCAGCAAAGCAGGGGTCCAGCCCCAGCATTTT. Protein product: CASKAGVQPQHF.

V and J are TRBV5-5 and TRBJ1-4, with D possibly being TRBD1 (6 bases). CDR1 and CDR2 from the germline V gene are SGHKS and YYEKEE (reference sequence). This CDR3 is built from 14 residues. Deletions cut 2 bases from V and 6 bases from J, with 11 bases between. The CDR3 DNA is TGTGCCAGCAGCTTAGGGGCAGGGGATGAAAAACTGTTTTTT. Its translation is CASSLGAGDEKLFF.

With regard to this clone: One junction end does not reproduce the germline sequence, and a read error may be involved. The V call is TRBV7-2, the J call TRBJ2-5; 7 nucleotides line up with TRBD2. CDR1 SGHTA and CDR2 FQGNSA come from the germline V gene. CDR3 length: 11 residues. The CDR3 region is CASNRKRELDF. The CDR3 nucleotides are TGTGCCAGCAACCGCAAGCGGGAATTGGACTTC.

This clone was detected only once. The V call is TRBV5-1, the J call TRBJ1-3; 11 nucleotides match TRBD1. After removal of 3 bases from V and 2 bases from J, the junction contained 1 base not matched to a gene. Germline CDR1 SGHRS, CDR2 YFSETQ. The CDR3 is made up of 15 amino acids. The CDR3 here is CASSSDRGPGNTIYF. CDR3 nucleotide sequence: TGCGCCAGCAGCTCGGACAGGGGGCCTGGAAACACCATATATTTT.

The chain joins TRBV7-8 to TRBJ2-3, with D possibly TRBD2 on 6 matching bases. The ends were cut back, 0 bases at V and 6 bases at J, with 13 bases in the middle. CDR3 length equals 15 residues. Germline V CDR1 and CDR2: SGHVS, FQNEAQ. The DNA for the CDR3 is TGTGCCAGCAGCTTAGCGATCGGGCTAGCGGATACGCAGTATTTT. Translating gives CASSLAIGLADTQYF.

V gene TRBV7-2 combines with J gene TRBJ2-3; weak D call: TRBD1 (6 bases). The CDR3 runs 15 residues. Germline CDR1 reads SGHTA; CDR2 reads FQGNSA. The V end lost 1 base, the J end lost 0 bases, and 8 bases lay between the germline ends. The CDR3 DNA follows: TGTGCCAGCAGCTTAGGGGGGCAGAGCACAGATACGCAGTATTTT. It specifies CASSLGGQSTDTQYF. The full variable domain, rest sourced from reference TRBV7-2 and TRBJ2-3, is GAGVSQSPSNKVTEKGKDVELRCDPISGHTALYWYRQSLGQGLEFLIYFQGNSAPDKSGLPSDRFSAERTGGSVSTLTIQRTQQEDSAVYLCASSLGGQSTDTQYFGPGTRLTVL.

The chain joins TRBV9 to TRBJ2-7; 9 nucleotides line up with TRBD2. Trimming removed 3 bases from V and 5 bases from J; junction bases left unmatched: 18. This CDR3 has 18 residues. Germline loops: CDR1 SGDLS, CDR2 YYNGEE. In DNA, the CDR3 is TGTGCCAGCAGCGAGGGCGCTTTGGCGGGAGGGCCTCTGGACGAGCAGTACTTC. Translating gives CASSEGALAGGPLDEQYF.

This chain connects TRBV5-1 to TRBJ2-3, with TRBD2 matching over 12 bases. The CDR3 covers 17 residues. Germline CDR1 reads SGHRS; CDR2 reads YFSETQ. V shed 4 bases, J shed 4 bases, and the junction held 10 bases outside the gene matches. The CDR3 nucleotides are TGCGCCAGCAGCCCTAACCCGACTAGCGGGAGTGCAGATACGCAGTATTTT. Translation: CASSPNPTSGSADTQYF.